This TCR beta chain was sequenced in a study of shared clonotypes between healthy human individuals. As regards this clone: Its antigen is currently unknown.

Only in-frame clones appear in the TCRdb table, and some are missing; sequencing was by immunoSEQ multiplex PCR. The sample shows about 600,000 clones, nearly 97% of them seen only once. Naive CD8 isolation took CD45RO-negative cells positively selected for CCR7 and excluded terminally differentiated effector memory CD45RA+ cells. Healthy and HIV-negative, the adult donors had no recent acute infections or vaccinations. Study conclusions and caveats: Some naive CD4 clonotypes, 4% to 6%, turned up in common across several donors. Estimated richness was generally greater in naive than memory subsets.

Germline-derived CDR1 and CDR2 are GTSNPN and SVGIG (reference sequence). The CDR3 has 13 residues. The V and J ends lost 1 base and 4 bases, in that order; junction bases with no gene match: 1. V usage is TRBV30 and J usage is TRBJ2-7, with 10 positions matching TRBD1. This receptor was identified in a woman aged 25 to 39 in good health. The sequenced sample was naive CD8+ T cells sorted from blood. CDR3 in amino acids: CAWSGGQGYEQYF. The DNA of the CDR3 is TGTGCCTGGAGTGGGGGACAGGGGTACGAGCAGTACTTC. The full variable domain, completed using reference TRBV30 and TRBJ2-7, is SQTIHQWPATLVQPVGSPLSLECTVEGTSNPNLYWYRQAAGRGLQLLFYSVGIGQISSEVPQNLSASRPQDRQFILSSKKLLLSDSGFYLCAWSGGQGYEQYFGPGTRLTVT.